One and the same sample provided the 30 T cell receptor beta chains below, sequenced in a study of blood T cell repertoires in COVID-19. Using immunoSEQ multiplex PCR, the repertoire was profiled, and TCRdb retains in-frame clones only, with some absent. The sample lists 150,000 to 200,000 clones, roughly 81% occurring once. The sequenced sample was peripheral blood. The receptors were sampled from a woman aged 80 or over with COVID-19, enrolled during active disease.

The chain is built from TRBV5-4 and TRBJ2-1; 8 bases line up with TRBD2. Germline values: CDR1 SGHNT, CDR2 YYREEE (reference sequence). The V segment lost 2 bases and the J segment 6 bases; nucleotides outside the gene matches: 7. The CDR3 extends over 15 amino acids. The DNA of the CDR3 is TGTGCCAGCAGCTTTGGTAGTAGCGGGGCCAATGAGCAGTTCTTC. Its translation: CASSFGSSGANEQFF.

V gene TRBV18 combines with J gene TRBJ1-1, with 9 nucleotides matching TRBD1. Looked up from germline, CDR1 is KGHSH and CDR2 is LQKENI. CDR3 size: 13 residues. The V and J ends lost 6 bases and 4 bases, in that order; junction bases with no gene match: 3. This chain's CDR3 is CASSRGQGTEAFF. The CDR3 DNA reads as TGTGCCAGCTCGCGGGGACAGGGCACTGAAGCTTTCTTT.

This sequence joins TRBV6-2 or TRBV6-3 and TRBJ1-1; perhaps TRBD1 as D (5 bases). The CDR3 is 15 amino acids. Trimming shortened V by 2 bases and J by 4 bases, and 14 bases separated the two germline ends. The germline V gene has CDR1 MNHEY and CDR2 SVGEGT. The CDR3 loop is CASSYQMPQGTEAFF. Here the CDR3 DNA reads TGTGCCAGCAGTTACCAGATGCCCCAGGGCACTGAAGCTTTCTTT.

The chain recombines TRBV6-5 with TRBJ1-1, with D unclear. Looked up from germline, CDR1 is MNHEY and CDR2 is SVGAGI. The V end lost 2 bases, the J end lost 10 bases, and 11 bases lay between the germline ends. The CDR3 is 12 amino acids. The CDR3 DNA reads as TGTGCCAGCAGTTACACGAGAGGTACAGCTTTCTTT. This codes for CASSYTRGTAFF.

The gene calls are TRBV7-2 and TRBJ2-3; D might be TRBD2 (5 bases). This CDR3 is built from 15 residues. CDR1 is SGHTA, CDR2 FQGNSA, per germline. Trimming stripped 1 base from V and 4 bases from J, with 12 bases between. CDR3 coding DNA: TGTGCCAGCAGCTTAGGTCCGGGGTCACCAGATACGCAGTATTTT. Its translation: CASSLGPGSPDTQYF. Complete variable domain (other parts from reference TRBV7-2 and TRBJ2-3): GAGVSQSPSNKVTEKGKDVELRCDPISGHTALYWYRQSLGQGLEFLIYFQGNSAPDKSGLPSDRFSAERTGGSVSTLTIQRTQQEDSAVYLCASSLGPGSPDTQYFGPGTRLTVL.

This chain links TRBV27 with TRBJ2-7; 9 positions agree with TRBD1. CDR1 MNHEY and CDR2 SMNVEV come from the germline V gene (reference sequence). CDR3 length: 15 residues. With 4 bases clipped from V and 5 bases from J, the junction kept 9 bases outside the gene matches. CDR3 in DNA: TGTGCCAGCAGTTCCCTGGGACAGGGCGGTAACGAGCAGTACTTC. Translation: CASSSLGQGGNEQYF.

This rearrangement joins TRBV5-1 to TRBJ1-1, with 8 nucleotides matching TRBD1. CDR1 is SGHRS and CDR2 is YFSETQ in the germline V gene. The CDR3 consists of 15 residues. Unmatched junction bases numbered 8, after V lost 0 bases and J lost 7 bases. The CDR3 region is CASSLVVTGGGEAFF. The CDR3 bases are TGCGCCAGCAGCTTGGTGGTTACAGGGGGTGGTGAAGCTTTCTTT.

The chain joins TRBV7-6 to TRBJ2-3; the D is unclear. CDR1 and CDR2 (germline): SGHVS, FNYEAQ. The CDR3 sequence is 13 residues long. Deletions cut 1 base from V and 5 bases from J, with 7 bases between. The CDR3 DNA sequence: TGTGCCAGCAGCTTAGAACGGAGAGATACGCAGTATTTT. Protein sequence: CASSLERRDTQYF.

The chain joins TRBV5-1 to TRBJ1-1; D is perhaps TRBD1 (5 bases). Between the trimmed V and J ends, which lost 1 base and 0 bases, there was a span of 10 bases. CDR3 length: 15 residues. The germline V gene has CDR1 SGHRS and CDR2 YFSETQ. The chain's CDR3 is CASSLTGPMNTEAFF. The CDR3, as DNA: TGCGCCAGCAGCTTGACAGGACCCATGAACACTGAAGCTTTCTTT.

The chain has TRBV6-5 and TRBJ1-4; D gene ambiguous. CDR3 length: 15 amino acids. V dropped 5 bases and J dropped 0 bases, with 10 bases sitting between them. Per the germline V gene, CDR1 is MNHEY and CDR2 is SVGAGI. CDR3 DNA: TGTGCCAGCAGTCGAACTTTCGCAACTAATGAAAAACTGTTTTTT. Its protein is CASSRTFATNEKLFF.

CDR3 region: CASSPGQGAEAFF. For the CDR3, the DNA is TGCGCCAGCAGCCCGGGACAGGGGGCCGAAGCTTTCTTT. This chain joins TRBV4-3 and TRBJ1-1; 12 bases line up with TRBD1. CDR3 length: 13 amino acids. Germline assignment: CDR1 LGHNA and CDR2 YSLEER. The J segment lost 8 bases and the V segment lost 4 bases, leaving 2 bases of the junction unmatched.

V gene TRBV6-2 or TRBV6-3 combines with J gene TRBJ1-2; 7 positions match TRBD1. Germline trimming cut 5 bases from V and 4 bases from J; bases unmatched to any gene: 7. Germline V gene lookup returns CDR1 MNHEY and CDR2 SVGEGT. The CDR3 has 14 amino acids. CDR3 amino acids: CASSRQGERYGYTF. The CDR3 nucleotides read TGTGCCAGCAGTCGCCAGGGGGAACGCTATGGCTACACCTTC.

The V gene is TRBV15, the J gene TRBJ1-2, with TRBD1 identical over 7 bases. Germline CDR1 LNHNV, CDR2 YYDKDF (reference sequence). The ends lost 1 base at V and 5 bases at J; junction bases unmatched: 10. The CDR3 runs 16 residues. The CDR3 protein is CATSRGDGTELYGYTF. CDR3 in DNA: TGTGCCACCAGCAGAGGGGACGGGACAGAACTTTATGGCTACACCTTC. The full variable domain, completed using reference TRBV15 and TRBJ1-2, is DAMVIQNPRYQVTQFGKPVTLSCSQTLNHNVMYWYQQKSSQAPKLLFHYYDKDFNNEADTPDNFQSRRPNTSFCFLDIRSPGLGDTAMYLCATSRGDGTELYGYTFGSGTRLTVV.

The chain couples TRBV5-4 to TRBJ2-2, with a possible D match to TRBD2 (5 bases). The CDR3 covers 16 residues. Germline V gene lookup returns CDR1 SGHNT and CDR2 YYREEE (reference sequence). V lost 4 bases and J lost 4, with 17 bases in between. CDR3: CASSLFSRRGTGELFF. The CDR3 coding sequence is TGTGCCAGCAGCCTTTTCTCTAGACGGGGCACCGGGGAGCTGTTTTTT.

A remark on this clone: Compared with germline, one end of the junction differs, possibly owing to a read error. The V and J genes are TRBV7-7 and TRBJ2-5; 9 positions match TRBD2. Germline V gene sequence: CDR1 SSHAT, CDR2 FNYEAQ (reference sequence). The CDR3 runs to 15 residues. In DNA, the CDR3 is TGTGCTAGCAGCTTCTTAGCGGGGGACCAAGAGACCCAGTACTTC. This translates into CASSFLAGDQETQYF.

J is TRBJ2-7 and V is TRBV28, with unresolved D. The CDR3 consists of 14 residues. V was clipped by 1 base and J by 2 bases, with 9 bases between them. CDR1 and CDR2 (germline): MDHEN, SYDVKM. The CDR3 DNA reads TGTGCCAGCAGTTTATCTGGGCAGACCTACGAGCAGTACTTC. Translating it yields CASSLSGQTYEQYF.

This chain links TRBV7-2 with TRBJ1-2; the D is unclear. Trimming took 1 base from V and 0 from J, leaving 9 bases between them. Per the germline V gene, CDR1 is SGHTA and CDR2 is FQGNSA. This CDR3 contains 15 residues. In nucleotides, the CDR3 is TGTGCCAGCAGCTTAGTGCGGCAGACTAACTATGGCTACACCTTC. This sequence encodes CASSLVRQTNYGYTF.

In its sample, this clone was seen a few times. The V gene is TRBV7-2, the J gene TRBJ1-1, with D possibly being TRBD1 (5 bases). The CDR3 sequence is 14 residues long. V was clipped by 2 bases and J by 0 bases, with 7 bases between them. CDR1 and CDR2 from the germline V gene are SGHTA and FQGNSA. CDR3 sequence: CASSLQGLNTEAFF. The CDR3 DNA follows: TGTGCCAGCAGCTTACAGGGCCTGAACACTGAAGCTTTCTTT.

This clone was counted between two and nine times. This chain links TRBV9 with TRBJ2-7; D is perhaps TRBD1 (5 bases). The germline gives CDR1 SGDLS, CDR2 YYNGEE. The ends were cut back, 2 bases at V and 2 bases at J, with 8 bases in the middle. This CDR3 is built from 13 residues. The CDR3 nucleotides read TGTGCCAGCAGCGTTGAGGACACCTACGAGCAGTACTTC. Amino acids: CASSVEDTYEQYF.

In nucleotides, the CDR3 is TGTGCCAGCAGTACTGCACCTGGAGTGAACACTGAAGCTTTCTTT. Its protein is CASSTAPGVNTEAFF. This chain links TRBV6-5 with TRBJ1-1; D is ambiguous. This CDR3 has 15 amino acids. The V gene lost 5 bases and the J gene lost 0 bases, with 13 bases spanning the gap. The germline gives CDR1 MNHEY, CDR2 SVGAGI.

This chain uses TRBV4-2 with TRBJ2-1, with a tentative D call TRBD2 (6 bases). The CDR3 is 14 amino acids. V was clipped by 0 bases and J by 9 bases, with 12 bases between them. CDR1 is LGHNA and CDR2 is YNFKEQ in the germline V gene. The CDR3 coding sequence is TGTGCCAGCAGCCAAGATGGGACTCCGGCTGAGCAGTTCTTC. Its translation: CASSQDGTPAEQFF.

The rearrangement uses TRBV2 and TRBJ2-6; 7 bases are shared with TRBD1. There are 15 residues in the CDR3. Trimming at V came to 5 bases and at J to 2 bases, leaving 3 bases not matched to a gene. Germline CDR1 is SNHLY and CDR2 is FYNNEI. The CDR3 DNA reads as TGTGCCAGCAGTTTCCAGGGGGCTGGGGCCAACGTCCTGACTTTC. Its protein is CASSFQGAGANVLTF.

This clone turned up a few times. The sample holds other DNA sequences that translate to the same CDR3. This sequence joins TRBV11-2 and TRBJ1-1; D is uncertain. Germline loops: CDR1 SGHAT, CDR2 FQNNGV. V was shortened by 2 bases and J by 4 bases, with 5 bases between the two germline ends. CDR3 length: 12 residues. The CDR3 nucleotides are TGTGCCAGCAGCTTACTCGGCACTGAAGCTTTCTTT. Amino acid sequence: CASSLLGTEAFF. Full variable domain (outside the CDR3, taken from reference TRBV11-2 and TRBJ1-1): EAGVAQSPRYKIIEKRQSVAFWCNPISGHATLYWYQQILGQGPKLLIQFQNNGVVDDSQLPKDRFSAERLKGVDSTLKIQPAKLEDSAVYLCASSLLGTEAFFGQGTRLTVV.

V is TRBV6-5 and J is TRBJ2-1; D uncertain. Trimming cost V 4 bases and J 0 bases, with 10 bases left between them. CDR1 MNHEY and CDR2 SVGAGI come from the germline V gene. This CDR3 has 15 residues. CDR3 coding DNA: TGTGCCAGCAGTTCCCCGCGGAGCTCCTACAATGAGCAGTTCTTC. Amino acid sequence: CASSSPRSSYNEQFF.

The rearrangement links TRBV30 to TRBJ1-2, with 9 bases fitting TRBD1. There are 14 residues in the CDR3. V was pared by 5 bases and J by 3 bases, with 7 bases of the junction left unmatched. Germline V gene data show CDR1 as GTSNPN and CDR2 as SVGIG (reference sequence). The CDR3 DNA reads TGTGCCTGGGGACCCGGGACAGGGTACTATGGCTACACCTTC. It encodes CAWGPGTGYYGYTF.

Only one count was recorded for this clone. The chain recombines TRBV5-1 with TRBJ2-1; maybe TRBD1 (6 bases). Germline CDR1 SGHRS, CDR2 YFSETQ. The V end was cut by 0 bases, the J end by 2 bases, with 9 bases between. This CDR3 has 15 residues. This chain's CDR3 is CASSLGTAAYNEQFF. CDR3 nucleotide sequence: TGCGCCAGCAGCTTGGGGACAGCCGCCTACAATGAGCAGTTCTTC.

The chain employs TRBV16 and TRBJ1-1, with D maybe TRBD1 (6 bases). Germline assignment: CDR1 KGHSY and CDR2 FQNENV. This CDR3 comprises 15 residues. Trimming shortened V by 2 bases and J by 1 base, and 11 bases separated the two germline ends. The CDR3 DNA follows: TGTGCCAGCAGCCAAGGGGGCCCCTGGAACACTGAAGCTTTCTTT. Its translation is CASSQGGPWNTEAFF.

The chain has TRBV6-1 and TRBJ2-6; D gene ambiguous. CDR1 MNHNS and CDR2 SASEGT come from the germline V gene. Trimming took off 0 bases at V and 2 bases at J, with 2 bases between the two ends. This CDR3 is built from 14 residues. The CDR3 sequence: CASSEATGANVLTF. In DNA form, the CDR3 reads TGTGCCAGCAGTGAAGCCACTGGGGCCAACGTCCTGACTTTC.

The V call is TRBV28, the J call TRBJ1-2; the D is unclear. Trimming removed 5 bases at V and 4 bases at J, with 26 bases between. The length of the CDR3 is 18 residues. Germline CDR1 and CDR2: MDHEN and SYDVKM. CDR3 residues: CASSPNVWAAAIGYGYTF. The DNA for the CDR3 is TGTGCCAGCAGTCCAAATGTCTGGGCTGCTGCTATCGGCTATGGCTACACCTTC.

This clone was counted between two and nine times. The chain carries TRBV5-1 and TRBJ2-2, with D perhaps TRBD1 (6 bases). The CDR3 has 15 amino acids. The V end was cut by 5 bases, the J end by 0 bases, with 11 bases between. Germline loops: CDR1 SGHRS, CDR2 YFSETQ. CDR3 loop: CASSLTGTNTGELFF. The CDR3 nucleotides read TGCGCCAGCAGTTTAACAGGGACGAACACCGGGGAGCTGTTTTTT.